The clone carrying this T cell receptor beta chain was seen a single time. The data were taken from a study of blood T cell repertoires in COVID-19. Study-level information: There were acute and convalescent COVID-19 samples, and they came from the United States, Italy and Spain. Sources were T cells, B-cell-depleted T cells, or PBMCs; the material itself was cDNA or gDNA.

Authors' data handling: Using reference gene primer amplification, nucleated cell counts were estimated. TCRdb keeps only in-frame clones here, not all; method: immunoSEQ multiplex PCR. V and J calls and clone size come straight from that table; D and trimming were deduced from the DNA. The sample lists roughly 200,000 clones; around 88% were seen once. V gave up 8 bases and J gave up 3 bases; unmatched junction bases: 7. CDR3 length: 15 amino acids. Germline CDR1 reads MDHEN; CDR2 reads SYDVKM. The sequencing input was peripheral blood. V gene TRBV28 combines with J gene TRBJ1-4; TRBD1 matches at 9 bases. The receptor was isolated from a man aged 18 to 30 with active or convalescent COVID-19. CDR3 sequence reads: CASRGGDRANEKLFF. In DNA form, the CDR3 reads TGTGCCAGCCGCGGAGGGGACAGGGCTAATGAAAAACTGTTTTTT. Complete variable domain (other parts from reference TRBV28 and TRBJ1-4): DVKVTQSSRYLVKRTGEKVFLECVQDMDHENMFWYRQDPGLGLRLIYFSYDVKMKEKGDIPEGYSVSREKKERFSLILESASTNQTSMYLCASRGGDRANEKLFFGSGTQLSVL.